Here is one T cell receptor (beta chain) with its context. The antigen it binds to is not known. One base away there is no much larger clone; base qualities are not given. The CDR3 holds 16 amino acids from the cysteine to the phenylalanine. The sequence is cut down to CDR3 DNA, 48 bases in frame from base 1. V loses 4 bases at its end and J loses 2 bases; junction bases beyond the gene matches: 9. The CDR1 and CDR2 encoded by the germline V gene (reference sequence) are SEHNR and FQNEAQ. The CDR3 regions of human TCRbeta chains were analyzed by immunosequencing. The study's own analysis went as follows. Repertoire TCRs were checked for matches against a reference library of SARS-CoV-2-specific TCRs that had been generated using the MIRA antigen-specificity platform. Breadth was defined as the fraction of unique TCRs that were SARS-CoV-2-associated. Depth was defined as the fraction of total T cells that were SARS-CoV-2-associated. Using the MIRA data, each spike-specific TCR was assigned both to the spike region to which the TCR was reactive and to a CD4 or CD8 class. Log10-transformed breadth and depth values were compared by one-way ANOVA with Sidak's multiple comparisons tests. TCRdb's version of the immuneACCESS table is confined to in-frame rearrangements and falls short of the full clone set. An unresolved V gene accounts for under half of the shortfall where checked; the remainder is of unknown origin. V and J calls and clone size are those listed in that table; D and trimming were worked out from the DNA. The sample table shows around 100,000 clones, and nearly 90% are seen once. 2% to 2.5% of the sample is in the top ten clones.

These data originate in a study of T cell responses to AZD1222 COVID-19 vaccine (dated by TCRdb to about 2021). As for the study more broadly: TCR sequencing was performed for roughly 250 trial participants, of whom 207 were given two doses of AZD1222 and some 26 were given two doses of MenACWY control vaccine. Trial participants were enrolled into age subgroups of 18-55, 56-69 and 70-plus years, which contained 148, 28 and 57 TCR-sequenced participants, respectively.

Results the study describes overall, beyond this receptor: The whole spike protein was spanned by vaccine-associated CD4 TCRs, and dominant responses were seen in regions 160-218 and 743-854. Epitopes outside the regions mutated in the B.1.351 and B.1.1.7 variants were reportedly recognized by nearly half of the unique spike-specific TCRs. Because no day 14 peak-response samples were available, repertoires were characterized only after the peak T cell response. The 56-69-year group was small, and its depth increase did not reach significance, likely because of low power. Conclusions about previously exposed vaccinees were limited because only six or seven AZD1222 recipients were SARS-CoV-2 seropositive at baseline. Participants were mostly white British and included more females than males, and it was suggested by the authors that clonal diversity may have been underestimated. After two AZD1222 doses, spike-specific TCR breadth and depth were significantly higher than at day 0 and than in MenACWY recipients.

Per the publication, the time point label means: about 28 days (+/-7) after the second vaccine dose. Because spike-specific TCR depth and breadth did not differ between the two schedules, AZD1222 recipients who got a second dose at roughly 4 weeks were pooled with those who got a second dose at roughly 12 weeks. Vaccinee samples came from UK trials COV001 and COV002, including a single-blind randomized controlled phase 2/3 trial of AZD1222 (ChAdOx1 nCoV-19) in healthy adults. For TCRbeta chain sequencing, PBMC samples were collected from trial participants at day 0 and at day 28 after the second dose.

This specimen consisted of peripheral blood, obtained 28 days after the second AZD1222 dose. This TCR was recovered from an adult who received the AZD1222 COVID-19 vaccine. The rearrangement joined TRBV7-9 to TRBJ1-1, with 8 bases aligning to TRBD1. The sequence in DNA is TGTGCCAGCAGCTGGGGCGGGACAGGTATAAACACTGAAGCTTTCTTT. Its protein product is CASSWGGTGINTEAFF.